Shown below are 17 T cell receptor beta chains from a single sample sequenced in a study of blood T cell repertoires in COVID-19. Assay used: immunoSEQ multiplex PCR; TCRdb lists only in-frame clones, some missing. The sample has about 140,000 clones, about 86% seen once. The sample comprised peripheral blood. The source is a human donor in a cohort sampled during active COVID-19.

The chain carries TRBV27 and TRBJ1-5, with D hard to call. The V end was cut by 0 bases, the J end by 4 bases, with 10 bases between. Germline V gene lookup returns CDR1 MNHEY and CDR2 SMNVEV (reference sequence). The CDR3 has 15 amino acids. The CDR3 loop is CASSLSGRANQPQHF. The CDR3 region has the DNA TGTGCCAGCAGTTTATCGGGGAGGGCAAATCAGCCCCAGCATTTT.

The rearrangement links TRBV15 to TRBJ2-3, with 9 bases fitting TRBD2. The CDR3 has 14 amino acids. V was clipped by 8 bases and J by 0 bases; unmatched bases: 3. Germline V CDR1 and CDR2: LNHNV, YYDKDF (reference sequence). This CDR3 is CATSAGGSTDTQYF. The CDR3 DNA reads as TGTGCCACCTCGGCGGGGGGGAGCACAGATACGCAGTATTTT.

V gene TRBV6-5 combines with J gene TRBJ2-5, with 8 bases fitting TRBD1. There are 15 residues in the CDR3. V shed 5 bases and J 1 base; nucleotides not matched to a gene: 6. CDR1 is MNHEY and CDR2 is SVGAGI in the germline V gene. The CDR3 here is CASSRGTGSQETQYF. CDR3 DNA: TGTGCCAGCAGTCGCGGGACAGGTTCCCAAGAGACCCAGTACTTC.

The chain is built from TRBV7-2 and TRBJ2-5; a possible D gene is TRBD2 (6 bases). Between the trimmed V and J ends, which lost 5 bases and 2 bases, there was a span of 18 bases. The CDR3 extends over 16 amino acids. The germline V gene encodes CDR1 SGHTA and CDR2 FQGNSA. Here the CDR3 reads CASSQMGRPLQETQYF. As DNA, the CDR3 is TGTGCCAGCAGCCAGATGGGGAGGCCGTTGCAAGAGACCCAGTACTTC.

In its sample, this clone was seen a few times. The J gene is TRBJ1-5, the V gene TRBV27; 11 positions match TRBD1. J gave up 6 bases and V 0 bases, and 4 bases lay outside the gene matches. The CDR3 has 16 residues. Per the germline V gene, CDR1 is MNHEY and CDR2 is SMNVEV (reference sequence). The CDR3 loop reads CASSLSGQGASQPQHF. The CDR3 coding sequence is TGTGCCAGCAGTTTATCCGGACAGGGGGCTAGTCAGCCCCAGCATTTT.

This chain connects TRBV5-5 to TRBJ1-1; D might be TRBD1 (6 bases). CDR3 length: 15 residues. The V end lost 3 bases, the J end lost 1 base, and 13 bases lay between the germline ends. Germline CDR1 SGHKS, CDR2 YYEKEE (reference sequence). CDR3: CASSSGGHSNTEAFF. In DNA form, the CDR3 reads TGTGCCAGCAGCTCGGGGGGACATTCGAACACTGAAGCTTTCTTT.

The genes are TRBV3-1 (or the pseudogene TRBV3-2) and TRBJ2-5; a weak D match, TRBD1 (8 bases). The germline V gene encodes CDR1 LGHDT and CDR2 YNNKEL (reference sequence). This CDR3 is built from 15 residues. The V gene lost 2 bases and the J gene lost 4 bases, with 14 bases spanning the gap. The CDR3 protein is CASSQTTGEGETQYF. The DNA for the CDR3 is TGTGCCAGCAGCCAAACGACAGGGGAGGGAGAGACCCAGTACTTC.

This chain links TRBV6-5 with TRBJ1-2; a possible D gene is TRBD1 (5 bases). Trimming removed 10 bases at V and 4 bases at J, with 13 bases between. Germline CDR1 reads MNHEY; CDR2 reads SVGAGI. This CDR3 region has 12 residues. CDR3 loop: CATATTAYGYTF. CDR3 sequence (DNA): TGTGCCACCGCTACGACAGCCTATGGCTACACCTTC.

In this sample, this clone turned up a few times. Written as DNA, the CDR3 is TGTGCCAGCAGCCGCGGGGGACAGGGACCTCTTCATCAGCCCCAGCATTTT. Translation gives CASSRGGQGPLHQPQHF. The V gene is TRBV7-9, the J gene TRBJ1-5; 9 bases fit TRBD1. Germline CDR1 is SEHNR and CDR2 is FQNEAQ (reference sequence). The CDR3 runs to 17 residues. The V gene end was trimmed by 5 bases and the J gene end by 5 bases; junction bases not matched to a gene: 13.

The chain uses TRBV19 and TRBJ2-7; D perhaps matches TRBD2 (6 bases). The V end was cut by 3 bases, the J end by 6 bases, with 18 bases between. Germline CDR1 LNHDA, CDR2 SQIVND (reference sequence). The CDR3 contains 15 residues. The CDR3 here is CASSMKAGREGEQYF. The CDR3 nucleotides are TGTGCCAGTAGTATGAAAGCGGGCAGGGAAGGCGAGCAGTACTTC.

This chain joins TRBV6-5 and TRBJ1-2, with D tentatively TRBD1 (5 bases). Germline V lookup: CDR1 MNHEY, CDR2 SVGAGI. This CDR3 contains 14 residues. Trimming took off 7 bases at V and 3 bases at J, with 15 bases between the two ends. The CDR3 DNA reads as TGTGCCAGCATCGGAAAGACAGTTCACTATGGCTACACCTTC. Protein: CASIGKTVHYGYTF.

V and J are TRBV2 and TRBJ2-5; D possibly corresponds to TRBD1 (5 bases). The CDR3 has 13 residues. V shed 4 bases and J shed 2 bases, with 8 bases lying between them. Germline V lookup: CDR1 SNHLY, CDR2 FYNNEI. The CDR3 coding sequence is TGTGCCAGCAGTGCCAGACAGCAAGAGACCCAGTACTTC. It codes for CASSARQQETQYF.

V is TRBV19 and J is TRBJ1-2; TRBD1 aligns across 9 bases. This CDR3 has 14 amino acids. V shed 6 bases and J 8 bases; nucleotides not matched to a gene: 10. Germline lookup yields CDR1 LNHDA and CDR2 SQIVND (reference sequence). The CDR3 nucleotides read TGTGCCAGTAGCCGCGTTGGACAGGGGTGGGGCTACACCTTC. It encodes CASSRVGQGWGYTF.

The chain is built from TRBV20-1 and TRBJ2-3, with D uncertain. The CDR3 contains 14 residues. Trimming took off 3 bases at V and 0 bases at J, with 10 bases between the two ends. Per the germline V gene, CDR1 is DFQATT and CDR2 is SNEGSKA (reference sequence). The CDR3 DNA reads as TGCAGTGCTAGTGCCGAGATTAGCACAGATACGCAGTATTTT. Translation: CSASAEISTDTQYF.

The V gene is TRBV29-1, the J gene TRBJ2-7, with TRBD1 matching 7 bases. CDR1 is SQVTM and CDR2 is ANQGSEA in the germline V gene. Trimming cost V 6 bases and J 7 bases; bases outside gene matches: 6. This CDR3 is built from 11 residues. The DNA of the CDR3 is TGCAGCGTGGGACAGTACGAAGAGCAGTACTTC. Its translation is CSVGQYEEQYF.

The chain joins TRBV6-5 to TRBJ2-2, with 9 bases lining up with TRBD1. Germline values: CDR1 MNHEY, CDR2 SVGAGI. This CDR3 region has 14 residues. V lost 10 bases, J lost 1 base, and 4 bases stayed unmatched. The chain's CDR3 is CATGTGKNTGELFF. DNA of the CDR3: TGTGCCACAGGGACAGGGAAGAACACCGGGGAGCTGTTTTTT.

This clone was found once. The chain uses TRBV20-1 and TRBJ1-2, with D possibly TRBD1 on 6 matching bases. Germline lookup yields CDR1 DFQATT and CDR2 SNEGSKA (reference sequence). The V and J ends lost 4 bases and 6 bases respectively, with 6 bases between them. This CDR3 has 10 amino acids. In nucleotides, the CDR3 is TGCAGTGCTAACAGGGATGGCTACACCTTC. Translated: CSANRDGYTF.